This T cell receptor (beta chain) was sequenced during a study of T-cell memory formation after mild COVID-19. Study-wide results and caveats: Balance between CD4 and CD8 was seen in clones contracting day 15 to 85, and a CD4+ lean was seen in later expanders. Researchers report contracting CD4+ clones mostly in CM and EM, with CD8+ clones in EMRA.

TCRdb reprocessed the 5' RACE reads via MiXCR and lists one record per CDR3 protein. The sample shows roughly 350,000 distinct CDR3 sequences, approximately 21% of them seen only once. This clonotype was seen repeatedly, ten times or more. Its antigen is as yet unknown. An end of the junction differs from the germline gene, which may be a read error. CDR1 is SGHRS and CDR2 is YFSETQ in the germline V gene. The CDR3 length is 13 residues. The rearrangement uses TRBV5-1 and TRBJ2-7; D not resolved. The sequence was obtained from an adult woman who had mild COVID-19 (a few samples of this study predate the infection). Cell type and time point are not known. The sequenced sample consisted of PBMCs or a T cell subset sorted from them (not recorded which). The CDR3 region has the DNA TGTGCCAGCAGCTTAACGGGCTCCTACGAGCAGTACTTC. It codes for CASSLTGSYEQYF. Using reference TRBV5-1 and TRBJ2-7 for the parts outside the CDR3, the full variable domain is KAGVTQTPRYLIKTRGQQVTLSCSPISGHRSVSWYQQTPGQGLQFLFEYFSETQRNKGNFPGRFSGRQFSNSRSEMNVSTLELGDSALYLCASSLTGSYEQYFGPGTRLTVT.